This T cell receptor beta chain was observed in a study of blood T cell repertoires in COVID-19. On the study more broadly: Specimens from acute and convalescent COVID-19 originated in the United States, Italy and Spain.

Authors' analysis steps: Amplifying reference gene primers gave estimates of nucleated cell counts. The data were produced by immunoSEQ multiplex PCR, yet TCRdb's version contains in-frame clones alone and is incomplete. From that table come the V and J calls and clone size; the DNA was used to work out D and trimming. The sample lists approximately 260,000 clones, 86% occurring once. Looked up from germline, CDR1 is SNHLY and CDR2 is FYNNEI. The V and J ends lost 6 bases and 7 bases, in that order; junction bases with no gene match: 3. The CDR3 contains 11 residues. The V gene is TRBV2, the J gene TRBJ2-7, with 7 bases aligning to TRBD1. This TCR derives from a man aged 18 to 29 with active or convalescent COVID-19. Sequencing input: peripheral blood. In nucleotides, the CDR3 is TGTGCCAGCAGGACAGGGCGGGAGCAGTACTTC. Translated: CASRTGREQYF.